This T cell receptor (beta chain) was found in a study of blood T cell repertoires in COVID-19 (dated by TCRdb to 2018 to 2021). Looking at the study overall: The collaborator samples originated in the United States, Italy and Spain and spanned the acute and convalescent phases of COVID-19. The prospective study material was composed of cDNA or gDNA derived from T cells, B-cell-depleted T cells, or PBMCs. The dataset comprised deeply sampled blood TCRbeta repertoires from subjects exposed to, actively infected with, or recovered from COVID-19. A freely available public database, intended as a resource for researchers studying the immune response to SARS-CoV-2, is where the repertoires were released. Samples came from the ongoing ImmuneRACE study (first 160 participants) plus 1,254 subjects from 6 global collaborators. A de-identified subject ID, COVID-19 status, age in years and sex were almost always included in the sample metadata. Where HLA class I and class II types were available, the types were taken from metadata supplied by the sample provider, not from assay-based typing.

The collaborating institutions used their own protocols to collect whole blood in K2EDTA tubes. For TCRbeta analysis, collaborator samples were shipped as frozen whole blood, as isolated PBMCs, or as DNA extracted from either sample type. Regarding this clone: This receptor's antigen is unknown. No much larger clone exists at a distance of one base, and base qualities are not known.

The germline V gene provides CDR1 LGHNA and CDR2 YSLEER. V was cut back by 1 base and J by 6 bases, leaving a gap of 16 bases between them. The CDR3, from cysteine to phenylalanine, totals 16 residues. Of all the DNA, just the CDR3 is kept, 48 bases in frame from base 1. What the study reported, not specific to this receptor: How much clinical and demographic metadata was included differed by source and by participant, and the metadata was provided uncurated.

TCRbeta CDR3 regions were amplified from genomic DNA by means of the immunoSEQ Assay, a bias-controlled multiplex PCR. Per the original workflow: Nucleated cell counts per sample were estimated from amplification of reference gene primers within the assay. Sequence reads were collapsed and filtered to measure the absolute abundance of every unique TCRbeta CDR3 rearrangement. For each sample, productive Simpson clonality was calculated as the square root of Simpson's diversity index over productive rearrangements. This is the immuneACCESS table as TCRdb keeps it, with only in-frame sequences that have V and J called. A part of the clones is gone; compared with another copy, unresolved V genes explain less than half, and the rest is unexplained. The V and J calls and clone size were taken over from that table, and D and trimming were inferred from the DNA. The sample yields some 96,000 clones; around 88% were counted once. Together, the top ten hold 1.5% to 2% of the sample.

Input material: peripheral blood. The TCR sequence derives from a man older than 75 with acute or convalescent COVID-19. The V gene is TRBV4-3 and the J gene is TRBJ2-1; a tentative D match to TRBD1 spans 6 bases. In nucleotide form, the sequence is TGCGCCAGCAGCCAAGTGGTCCCCATGACAGGCAATGAGCAGTTCTTC. This gives the protein CASSQVVPMTGNEQFF.